This T cell receptor (beta chain) comes out of a study of T cell responses to AZD1222 COVID-19 vaccine. V shed 4 bases and J shed 8 bases, with 21 bases lying between them. The CDR3 spans 15 residues. The V gene's germline CDR1 is SGHDT and CDR2 YYEEEE. Using immunoSEQ multiplex PCR, the repertoire was profiled, and TCRdb retains in-frame clones only, with some absent. The table records 160,000 or so clones, approximately 90% of them present only once. The receptor's source is an adult who received the AZD1222 COVID-19 vaccine. Source: peripheral blood, taken 28 days after the second AZD1222 dose. The chain is built from TRBV5-6 and TRBJ1-2; the D is unclear. CDR3 in DNA: TGTGCCAGCAGCATCGACCCCGTGGCTCCGAGGGGCTACACCTTC. It specifies CASSIDPVAPRGYTF.